This is a list of T cell receptor beta chains from one sample in a study of graft-versus-host responses after intestinal transplantation. Sequenced by immunoSEQ multiplex PCR; TCRdb stores in-frame clones only, minus some. Counted here are about 23,000 clones, around two fifths occurring once; the ten biggest clones make up around 1.4%. The sequencing here drew on alloreactive CD8+ T cells from a mixed lymphocyte reaction culture, taken before transplantation. The receptors were sampled from a human patient who was an organ donor for intestinal transplantation. Both conserved end residues are part of each CDR3. The D gene is left open where the match is weak. A row's size may be missing; if present it is once, few, many or a size class.

d_call	v_call	clone_size	j_call	cdr3_nt	cdr3_aa
-	TRBV6-1	-	TRBJ2-5	TGTGCCAGCTGCGGAAGGGGCGCCCAAGAGACCCAGTACTTC	CASCGRGAQETQYF
-	TRBV2	few	TRBJ2-7	TGTGCCAGCAGTGAAACCCTGCCCCAGCCGGGGCACTTC	CASSETLPQPGHF
TRBD1	TRBV27	few	TRBJ1-2	TGTGCCAGCAGTTTCACAGGGGGCTATGGCTACACCTTC	CASSFTGGYGYTF
TRBD1	TRBV7-9	-	TRBJ2-2	TGTGCCAGCAGCTCCCCGGGACAGGGGGCGCCAGGGGAGCTGTTTTTT	CASSSPGQGAPGELFF
-	TRBV25-1	-	TRBJ1-2	TGTGCCAGCAGTGATAATACAGGGTCGGATGGCTACACCTTC	CASSDNTGSDGYTF
-	TRBV7-9	-	TRBJ1-6	TGTGCCAGCAGCTTTGGCCCCCCGGAAGTCCGGGAGAGACCCCTCCACTTT	CASSFGPPEVRERPLHF
TRBD1	TRBV29-1	-	TRBJ2-2	TGCAGCGTTGACCTCGGACAGGGGGCGGACGGGGAGCTGTTTTTT	CSVDLGQGADGELFF
-	TRBV5-3	-	TRBJ1-2	TGTGCCAGCAGCTTACTTGGGGATCCTAACTATGGCTACACCTTC	CASSLLGDPNYGYTF
-	TRBV28	-	TRBJ2-5	TGTGCCAGCAGCCCAGGGCAGACGATCCAAGAGACCCAGTACTTC	CASSPGQTIQETQYF
-	TRBV23-1	-	TRBJ1-5	TGCGCCAGCAGTCGGCGGGGGGACCAGCCCCAGCATTTT	CASSRRGDQPQHF
TRBD2	TRBV5-1	-	TRBJ2-1	TGCGCCAGCAGCGCCGGACTAGCCACTGAGCAGTTCTTC	CASSAGLATEQFF
-	TRBV10-2	few	TRBJ1-2	TGCGCCAGCACGTATGGTATCGATGGCTACACCTTC	CASTYGIDGYTF
-	TRBV10-2	-	TRBJ2-3	TGCGCCAGCAGTGGGCCTGGGCGTAGCACAGATACGCAGTATTTT	CASSGPGRSTDTQYF
TRBD2	TRBV9	once	TRBJ2-5	TGTGCCAGCAGCTTAAGCGGGGCTCAAGAGACCCAGTACTTC	CASSLSGAQETQYF
-	TRBV21-1	few	TRBJ2-2	TGTGCCAGCAGCAAAGCATTGACAGCGAACACCGGGGAGCTGTTTTTT	CASSKALTANTGELFF
TRBD1	TRBV27	-	TRBJ1-1	TGTGCCAGCAGTTTATTACAGGGGTCGGGGGCTTTCTTT	CASSLLQGSGAFF